This T cell receptor beta chain was identified in a study of T cell repertoires in cytomegalovirus infection. Study background: Indications of both CMV infection and matching HLA type were provided by public TCR beta signatures. General study findings and limits: Pooled public TCR beta family frequency picked out CMV carriers with the relevant HLA. Ex vivo responses were dominated by HLA-C-restricted CMV-specific TCR beta clonotypes.

TCRdb re-derived calls from the reads in MiXCR, one entry per CDR3 protein. The sample has about 350,000 distinct CDR3 sequences; just under 35% are singletons. The CDR3 has 15 residues. Trimming shortened V by 2 bases and J by 6 bases, and 16 bases separated the two germline ends. Germline V gene sequence: CDR1 WSHSY, CDR2 SAAADI. A remark on this clonotype: As yet, its antigen is unknown.

Here the sequenced sample was cultured PBMCs, taken from culture after CMV antigen stimulation. This chain joins TRBV10-2 and TRBJ2-5, with a tentative D call TRBD2 (5 bases). This sequence was found in a human donor in good health (CMV status not recorded). Some clones in this sample may be carry-over from other donors' samples. The CDR3 region is CASSEAASGGQTQYF. CDR3 DNA: TGCGCCAGCAGTGAGGCTGCTAGTGGAGGACAGACCCAGTACTTC.